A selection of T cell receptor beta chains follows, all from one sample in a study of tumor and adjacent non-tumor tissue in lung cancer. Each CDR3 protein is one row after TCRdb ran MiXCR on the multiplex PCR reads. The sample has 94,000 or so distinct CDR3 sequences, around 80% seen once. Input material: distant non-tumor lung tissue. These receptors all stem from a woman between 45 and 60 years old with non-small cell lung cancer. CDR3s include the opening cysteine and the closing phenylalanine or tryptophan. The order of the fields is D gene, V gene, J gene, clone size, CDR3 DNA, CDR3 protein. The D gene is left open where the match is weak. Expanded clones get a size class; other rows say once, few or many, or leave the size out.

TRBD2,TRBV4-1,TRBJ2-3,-,TGTGCCAGCAGCCAAGGGCTAGCGGTAGATATGCAGTATTTT,CASSQGLAVDMQYF
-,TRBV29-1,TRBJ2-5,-,TGCAGCGTTGAAGGAGGTGTAGTGTCCCGAGAAGAGACCCAGTATTTC,CSVEGGVVSREETQYF
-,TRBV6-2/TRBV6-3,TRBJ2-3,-,TGTGCCAGCAGTTATAGCGGTGTCACAGATATGCAGTATTTT,CASSYSGVTDMQYF
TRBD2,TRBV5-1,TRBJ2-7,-,TGCGTCAGCAAAGGGACTACGCGGCAGTACTTC,CVSKGTTRQYF
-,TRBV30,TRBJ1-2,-,TGTGCCTGGTCGACAGATCTTAACTATGTCTACACCTTC,CAWSTDLNYVYTF
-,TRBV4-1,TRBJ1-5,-,TGCGCCAGTAGCCAAGATTTAAATCAGCTCCAGCATTTT,CASSQDLNQLQHF
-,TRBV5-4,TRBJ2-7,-,TGTACCGGCAGCTTGACTAGTAGCAACGAGCAGTACTTC,CTGSLTSSNEQYF
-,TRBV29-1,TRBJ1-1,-,TGCATCGTTGGGGGGGGACAAGACAACACTGAAGGTTTCTTT,CIVGGGQDNTEGFF
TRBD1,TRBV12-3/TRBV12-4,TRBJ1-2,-,TGTGCTAGCAGTTTAGCGCGGGACAGGACTAACTATGGCTACACCTTC,CASSLARDRTNYGYTF
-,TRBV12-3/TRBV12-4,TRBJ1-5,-,TGTGACAGCAACGATAGGCCCAATGGCATTCAGCCCCAGCATTTT,CDSNDRPNGIQPQHF
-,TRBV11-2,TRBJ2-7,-,TGTGCTAGCAGCCAGAGGGACACTGCCTACGAGCAGTACTTC,CASSQRDTAYEQYF
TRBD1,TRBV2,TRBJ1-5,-,TGTGCCAGCTGCCGGGACAGGGGGCAGGGTCAGCCCCAGCATTTT,CASCRDRGQGQPQHF
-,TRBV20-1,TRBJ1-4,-,TGCAGTGATAGAGAATCCAGGGTTGGGGAAAAGCTGTTTTTT,CSDRESRVGEKLFF
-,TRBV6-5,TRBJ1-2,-,TGTGCCAGCAGAAATATTATAGAGCAGGGGTCCTATGGCTACATCTTC,CASRNIIEQGSYGYIF
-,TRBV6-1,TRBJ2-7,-,TGTGCCAGGAAGCCGAGCTCCTATGAGCAGTACTTC,CARKPSSYEQYF
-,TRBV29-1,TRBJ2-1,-,TGCGGCGTTGAACTGTCGGGGAGCTCCTACAATGATCAGTTCTTC,CGVELSGSSYNDQFF
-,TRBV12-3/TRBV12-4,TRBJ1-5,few,TGTGCCAGCCCCCTTGAGCTCCACCAGCCCCAGCATTTT,CASPLELHQPQHF
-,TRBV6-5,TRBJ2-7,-,TGTGCCAGCAGTTACTCGAATCCCTGTCGGGGAAGCTCCCACGAGCAGTACTTC,CASSYSNPCRGSSHEQYF
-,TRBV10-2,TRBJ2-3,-,TGCGCCACCTTACAGGCGAGCAATCAGCCCCAGTATTTT,CATLQASNQPQYF
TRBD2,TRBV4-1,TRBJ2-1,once,TGCGCCAGCAGCCAAGTAGCGGGAGGATTGCGCAATGAGCCATTCTTC,CASSQVAGGLRNEPFF
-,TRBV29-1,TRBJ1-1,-,TGCGGTGTTATGGAAGAAGAGAACGCTGAAGCTTTCTTT,CGVMEEENAEAFF
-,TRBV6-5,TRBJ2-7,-,TGTACCAGTACGGGATCCGAGCAGTACTTC,CTSTGSEQYF
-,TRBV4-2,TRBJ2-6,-,TGTGCCAGCAGCCCGTTATTGGGGGCCAATGTCCTGACTTTC,CASSPLLGANVLTF
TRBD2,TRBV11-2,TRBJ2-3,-,TGTGCCTGCGGTTCGTTAGCGGGATCGGGTGAGGCAGATACGCAGTATTTT,CACGSLAGSGEADTQYF
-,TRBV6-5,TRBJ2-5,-,TGTGCCAACAGCCCCGGGGCAGTCCAAGAGACCCGGTACTTC,CANSPGAVQETRYF
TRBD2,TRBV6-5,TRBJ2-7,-,TGTGCCACTAGTTACCGACTAGCGGGAGACGAGCAGTACTTC,CATSYRLAGDEQYF
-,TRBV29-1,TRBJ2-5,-,TGCAGCGTTGAAGGAAGTGGAGTGCCCCGAGTAGAGACCCTGTACTTC,CSVEGSGVPRVETLYF
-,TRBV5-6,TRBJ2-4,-,TGTGCCAGCGGGCTAGTCAAAAACATTAAGTACTTC,CASGLVKNIKYF
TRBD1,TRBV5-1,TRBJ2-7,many,TGCGCCAGCAGCTTGGGGGGACAGTCCTACGAGCAGTACTTC,CASSLGGQSYEQYF
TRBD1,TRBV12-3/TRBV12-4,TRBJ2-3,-,TGTGCCAGCAGTCGGAGGACAGGGAGCCCAGATACGCAGTATTTT,CASSRRTGSPDTQYF
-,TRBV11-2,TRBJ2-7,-,TGTGTCGGCAGCTTAGCAGATTCCTACGAGCAGTACTTC,CVGSLADSYEQYF
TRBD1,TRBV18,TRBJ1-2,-,TGTGCCAGCTCACCAGAGGGACAGCACGGCTACACGTTC,CASSPEGQHGYTF
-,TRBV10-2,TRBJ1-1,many,TGCGCCAGCTTAGGACAGAACACTGAAGCTTTCTTT,CASLGQNTEAFF
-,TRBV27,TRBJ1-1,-,TGTGCCAGCAGTTTAGGTGAGCTGAACCCTGAAGCTTTCTTT,CASSLGELNPEAFF
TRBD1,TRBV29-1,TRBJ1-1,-,TGCAGCGTTCACAGGGGGCTCAACGCTGAAGCTTTCTTT,CSVHRGLNAEAFF
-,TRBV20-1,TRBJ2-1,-,TGCACTGCTAGTGGGGTTATGATAGATGTGCAGTTCTTC,CTASGVMIDVQFF
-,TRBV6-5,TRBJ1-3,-,TGTGCCAGCAGATCGTCTGGAAATACCACATATTTT,CASRSSGNTTYF
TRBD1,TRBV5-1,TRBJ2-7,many,TGCGCCAGCAGCCTGAGGGCCCTCCAGACAGGGATGCGAGAGGAGCAGTACTTC,CASSLRALQTGMREEQYF
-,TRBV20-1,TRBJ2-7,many,TGCAGTGCAACGCTACTATTCGAGCAGTACTTC,CSATLLFEQYF
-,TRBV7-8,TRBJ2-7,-,TGTGCCAGCAGGCTCCCCGTGGACTACGACCAGTACTTC,CASRLPVDYDQYF
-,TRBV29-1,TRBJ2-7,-,TGCAGCGTTAAAGAGACGGAGGGTGAGCAGTACTTC,CSVKETEGEQYF
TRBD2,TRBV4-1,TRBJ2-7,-,TGCGCCAGCAGCCAAGACCGGGGGGGTTACGAAGAGTACTTC,CASSQDRGGYEEYF